A single sample gave rise to the 28 T cell receptor beta chains below, sequenced in a study of T cell responses to AZD1222 COVID-19 vaccine. Libraries were prepared by immunoSEQ multiplex PCR; TCRdb keeps only in-frame clonotypes and omits some of them. The sample contains some 150,000 clones, 85% to 95% of which appear only once. The material was peripheral blood, obtained on day 0 of AZD1222 vaccination. The source of these receptors is an adult in good health.

The V gene is TRBV10-1, the J gene TRBJ1-2; TRBD1 aligns across 7 bases. V trimming: 1 base; J trimming: 2 bases; junction bases outside the gene matches: 7. The CDR3 is 16 residues long. The germline V gene has CDR1 WNHNN and CDR2 SYGVQD (reference sequence). The CDR3 nucleotides are TGCGCCAGCAGTGAGTATGACAGGGCTCCGAACTATGGCTACACCTTC. It codes for CASSEYDRAPNYGYTF.

Concerning this clone itself: At the DNA level, this CDR3 is encoded by other sequences in the same sample as well. The V and J genes are TRBV5-1 and TRBJ1-4, with 7 bases fitting TRBD1. Looked up from germline, CDR1 is SGHRS and CDR2 is YFSETQ. V shed 2 bases and J 2 bases; nucleotides not matched to a gene: 0. CDR3 length: 14 residues. The chain's CDR3 is CASSLQGTNEKLFF. The CDR3, as DNA: TGCGCCAGCAGCTTACAGGGGACTAATGAAAAACTGTTTTTT.

The chain couples TRBV7-9 to TRBJ2-1; 10 nucleotides agree with TRBD2. CDR3 length: 16 amino acids. Germline CDR1 reads SEHNR; CDR2 reads FQNEAQ (reference sequence). V dropped 2 bases and J dropped 6; count of bases not matched to a gene: 7. As DNA, the CDR3 is TGTGCCAGCAGCTTACTAACCGAGCGGGGGGGCAATGAGCAGTTCTTC. As protein: CASSLLTERGGNEQFF.

The J gene is TRBJ1-4, the V gene TRBV10-3; the D is unclear. The CDR3 spans 14 residues. V was trimmed by 6 bases and J by 3 bases, leaving 11 bases between them. Germline assignment: CDR1 ENHRY and CDR2 SYGVKD. The CDR3, as DNA: TGTGCCATCAGCCAACAGTACGCTAATGAAAAACTGTTTTTT. Translated, it gives CAISQQYANEKLFF.

This chain uses TRBV18 with TRBJ2-3; 9 nucleotides match TRBD2. Trimming removed 3 bases from V and 6 bases from J; junction bases left unmatched: 10. Germline V gene data show CDR1 as KGHSH and CDR2 as LQKENI. The CDR3 spans 16 residues. CDR3 sequence: CASSPSGGPVSDTQYF. DNA of the CDR3: TGTGCCAGCTCACCTAGCGGGGGCCCTGTCTCGGATACGCAGTATTTT.

The chain links TRBV6-5 to TRBJ1-5; 7 bases fit TRBD1. V dropped 6 bases and J dropped 12; count of bases not matched to a gene: 14. The CDR3 is 14 amino acids. CDR1 and CDR2 from the germline V gene are MNHEY and SVGAGI. The CDR3 sequence is CASRMTGTMGNQHF. Written as DNA, the CDR3 is TGTGCCAGCAGAATGACAGGGACCATGGGGAACCAGCATTTT.

The J gene is TRBJ1-4, the V gene TRBV28; D gene uncertain. The CDR3 is 14 residues long. Germline V lookup: CDR1 MDHEN, CDR2 SYDVKM. The germline V and J ends were trimmed by 2 bases and 2 bases, with 6 bases remaining between them. The CDR3: CASSLRGTNEKLFF. The CDR3 DNA sequence: TGTGCCAGCAGTTTACGTGGGACTAATGAAAAACTGTTTTTT.

V usage is TRBV7-8 and J usage is TRBJ1-1; D call uncertain. The V end lost 3 bases, the J end lost 1 base, and 6 bases lay between the germline ends. CDR3 length: 13 residues. Germline-derived CDR1 and CDR2 are SGHVS and FQNEAQ. The DNA of the CDR3 is TGTGCCAGCAGCTTCAATCCGAACACTGAAGCTTTCTTT. Protein: CASSFNPNTEAFF.

The genes are TRBV5-1 and TRBJ1-2, with TRBD1 matching over 7 bases. CDR3 length equals 15 residues. Germline CDR1 is SGHRS and CDR2 is YFSETQ. The trim removed 3 bases at V and 8 bases at J, leaving 13 bases unmatched. This CDR3 is CASSSLQGSAKGYTF. CDR3 DNA sequence: TGCGCCAGCAGCTCATTACAGGGGAGCGCGAAAGGCTACACCTTC. Looking up the rest from reference TRBV5-1 and TRBJ1-2 gives the full variable domain: KAGVTQTPRYLIKTRGQQVTLSCSPISGHRSVSWYQQTPGQGLQFLFEYFSETQRNKGNFPGRFSGRQFSNSRSEMNVSTLELGDSALYLCASSSLQGSAKGYTFGSGTRLTVV.

The chain combines TRBV27 with TRBJ2-5; D is possibly TRBD1 or TRBD2 (5 bases each). The CDR3 has 15 residues. Trimming removed 6 bases from V and 5 bases from J, with 19 bases in between. Germline values: CDR1 MNHEY, CDR2 SMNVEV (reference sequence). Written as DNA, the CDR3 is TGTGCCAGCAGCGGTCCGGGACCCCAGGCGGAGACCCAGTACTTC. Its protein product is CASSGPGPQAETQYF.

J is TRBJ1-4 and V is TRBV5-6, with D possibly being TRBD1 (6 bases). V was shortened by 4 bases and J by 6 bases, with 10 bases between the two germline ends. There are 13 residues in the CDR3. In germline, CDR1 is SGHDT, CDR2 YYEEEE. CDR3 coding DNA: TGTGCCAGCAGCCGGGACACCTATGAAAAACTGTTTTTT. It is translated as CASSRDTYEKLFF.

The rearrangement uses TRBV28 and TRBJ2-5; D is perhaps TRBD1 (7 bases). The V and J ends lost 6 bases and 4 bases respectively, with 18 bases between them. The germline CDR1 and CDR2 sequences are MDHEN and SYDVKM. The length of the CDR3 is 15 residues. The CDR3 region is CASSSTGAGRETQYF. The CDR3 bases are TGTGCCAGCAGCTCTACAGGGGCCGGGAGAGAGACCCAGTACTTC.

This chain uses TRBV7-9 with TRBJ1-1; D unresolved. Germline assignment: CDR1 SEHNR and CDR2 FQNEAQ (reference sequence). V dropped 2 bases and J dropped 11 bases, with 9 bases sitting between them. The length of the CDR3 is 11 residues. The CDR3 DNA reads TGTGCCAGCAGCTTATGGTCAAGGGCTTTCTTT. Amino acid sequence: CASSLWSRAFF.

The chain recombines TRBV13 with TRBJ1-3; D gene ambiguous. The CDR3 loop spans 13 amino acids. Germline values: CDR1 PRHDT, CDR2 FYEKMQ (reference sequence). V gave up 1 base and J gave up 1 base, with 2 bases separating them. CDR3 loop: CASSLDSGNTIYF. Here the CDR3 DNA reads TGTGCCAGCAGCTTAGATTCTGGAAACACCATATATTTT. Combining the CDR3 with reference TRBV13 and TRBJ1-3 gives the whole variable domain AAGVIQSPRHLIKEKRETATLKCYPIPRHDTVYWYQQGPGQDPQFLISFYEKMQSDKGSIPDRFSAQQFSDYHSELNMSSLELGDSALYFCASSLDSGNTIYFGEGSWLTVV.

This chain uses TRBV25-1 with TRBJ1-2, with D unresolved. V gave up 2 bases and J gave up 0 bases, with 4 bases separating them. Germline loops: CDR1 MGHDK, CDR2 SYGVNS. The CDR3 length is 13 residues. The CDR3 protein is CASSERANYGYTF. The CDR3 DNA reads TGTGCCAGCAGTGAACGTGCTAACTATGGCTACACCTTC.

This chain links TRBV13 with TRBJ1-1, with a possible D match to TRBD1 (6 bases). The CDR3 runs to 15 residues. The V and J ends lost 5 bases and 5 bases respectively, with 18 bases between them. CDR1 is PRHDT and CDR2 is FYEKMQ in the germline V gene (reference sequence). CDR3 coding DNA: TGTGCCAGCAGCGAAGGAGGGCAGGGGAGAACTGAAGCTTTCTTT. Its translation is CASSEGGQGRTEAFF.

This rearrangement joins TRBV6-1 to TRBJ2-1, with unresolved D. The CDR3 runs 15 residues. V lost 3 bases and J 3 bases, leaving 12 bases between the germline ends. The V gene's germline CDR1 is MNHNS and CDR2 SASEGT. The CDR3 DNA reads TGTGCCAGCAGTGAGGCACTGAGTAACTACAATGAGCAGTTCTTC. It specifies CASSEALSNYNEQFF.

V and J are TRBV5-1 and TRBJ2-1, with a weak D call TRBD1 (5 bases). The ends were cut back, 3 bases at V and 0 bases at J, with 7 bases in the middle. Germline V gene data show CDR1 as SGHRS and CDR2 as YFSETQ. CDR3 length: 14 residues. The CDR3 DNA sequence: TGCGCCAGCAGCTACGACAGCTCCTACAATGAGCAGTTCTTC. Translated: CASSYDSSYNEQFF. Looking up the rest from reference TRBV5-1 and TRBJ2-1 gives the full variable domain: KAGVTQTPRYLIKTRGQQVTLSCSPISGHRSVSWYQQTPGQGLQFLFEYFSETQRNKGNFPGRFSGRQFSNSRSEMNVSTLELGDSALYLCASSYDSSYNEQFFGPGTRLTVL.

The chain recombines TRBV27 with TRBJ1-5, with TRBD1 as a possible D gene (5 bases). The ends were cut back, 6 bases at V and 4 bases at J, with 13 bases in the middle. The CDR3 loop spans 14 amino acids. Germline values: CDR1 MNHEY, CDR2 SMNVEV (reference sequence). Here the CDR3 reads CASSYGADNQPQHF. The CDR3 DNA is TGTGCCAGCAGCTATGGGGCAGATAATCAGCCCCAGCATTTT.

This chain uses TRBV15 with TRBJ1-5; D is unresolved. Germline V CDR1 and CDR2: LNHNV, YYDKDF (reference sequence). V was shortened by 5 bases and J by 3 bases, with 11 bases between the two germline ends. The CDR3 sequence is 14 residues long. The CDR3 DNA reads as TGTGCCACCAGCCAGGTAGGGCCCAATCAGCCCCAGCATTTT. Amino acid sequence: CATSQVGPNQPQHF.

This clone was detected once. The chain employs TRBV4-1 and TRBJ2-7, with 11 positions matching TRBD1. The ends lost 6 bases at V and 0 bases at J; junction bases unmatched: 10. The germline gives CDR1 MGHRA, CDR2 YSYEKL. CDR3 size: 17 residues. The chain's CDR3 is CASSSSTGTGGSYEQYF. The CDR3 nucleotides read TGCGCCAGCAGTTCTAGTACCGGGACAGGGGGCTCCTACGAGCAGTACTTC.

The chain combines TRBV18 with TRBJ1-3; no firm D call. V was pared by 2 bases and J by 6 bases, with 11 bases between. Germline loops: CDR1 KGHSH, CDR2 LQKENI. The CDR3 is 14 residues long. DNA for the CDR3: TGTGCCAGCTCACCAAGGACGGGCTCAAACACCATATATTTT. This gives the protein CASSPRTGSNTIYF.

This clone was observed a single time. This chain links TRBV7-9 with TRBJ2-7; D may match TRBD1 or TRBD2 (5 bases each). The CDR3 runs 15 residues. The ends were cut back, 5 bases at V and 0 bases at J, with 14 bases in the middle. Germline-derived CDR1 and CDR2 are SEHNR and FQNEAQ (reference sequence). The CDR3 DNA is TGTGCCAGCAGCGGGGGATACGGTGGCTCCTACGAGCAGTACTTC. Residues: CASSGGYGGSYEQYF.

The chain joins TRBV11-2 to TRBJ1-1; a possible D gene is TRBD1 (6 bases). Deletions cut 5 bases from V and 3 bases from J, with 16 bases between. Per the germline V gene, CDR1 is SGHAT and CDR2 is FQNNGV. The CDR3 length is 15 residues. CDR3: CASSTSTGLYTEAFF. CDR3 DNA sequence: TGTGCCAGCAGCACTTCTACAGGGTTGTACACTGAAGCTTTCTTT.

The chain has TRBV7-9 and TRBJ1-2; 9 bases line up with TRBD1. The V gene end was trimmed by 4 bases and the J gene end by 5 bases; junction bases not matched to a gene: 14. Germline V gives CDR1 SEHNR, CDR2 FQNEAQ (reference sequence). The CDR3 has 17 residues. The CDR3, as DNA: TGTGCCAGCAGCTCAACCGGGACAGGGCCTAGGGTTTATGGCTACACCTTC. Translated, it gives CASSSTGTGPRVYGYTF.

This chain uses TRBV14 with TRBJ1-6; maybe TRBD1 (5 bases). The V end lost 1 base, the J end lost 11 bases, and 12 bases lay between the germline ends. Looked up from germline, CDR1 is SGHDN and CDR2 is FVKESK. The CDR3 extends over 14 amino acids. DNA of the CDR3: TGTGCCAGCAGCCAAGGTCAGGGAAGGGCACCCCTCCACTTT. As protein: CASSQGQGRAPLHF.

The chain is built from TRBV4-1 and TRBJ2-7, with D unresolved. Trimming cost V 6 bases and J 4 bases, with 22 bases left between them. The germline V gene encodes CDR1 MGHRA and CDR2 YSYEKL. The CDR3 contains 16 residues. CDR3: CASSPAVRMTNYEQYF. Written as DNA, the CDR3 is TGCGCCAGCAGTCCCGCCGTTAGAATGACGAATTACGAGCAGTACTTC.

V and J are TRBV30 and TRBJ1-5, with 9 nucleotides matching TRBD1. CDR1 is GTSNPN, CDR2 SVGIG, per germline (reference sequence). This CDR3 is built from 19 residues. V dropped 3 bases and J dropped 2; count of bases not matched to a gene: 17. CDR3 DNA: TGTGCCTGGAGGAAAAAGACAGGGGGATTCCCCGGTGGCAATCAGCCCCAGCATTTT. As protein: CAWRKKTGGFPGGNQPQHF.